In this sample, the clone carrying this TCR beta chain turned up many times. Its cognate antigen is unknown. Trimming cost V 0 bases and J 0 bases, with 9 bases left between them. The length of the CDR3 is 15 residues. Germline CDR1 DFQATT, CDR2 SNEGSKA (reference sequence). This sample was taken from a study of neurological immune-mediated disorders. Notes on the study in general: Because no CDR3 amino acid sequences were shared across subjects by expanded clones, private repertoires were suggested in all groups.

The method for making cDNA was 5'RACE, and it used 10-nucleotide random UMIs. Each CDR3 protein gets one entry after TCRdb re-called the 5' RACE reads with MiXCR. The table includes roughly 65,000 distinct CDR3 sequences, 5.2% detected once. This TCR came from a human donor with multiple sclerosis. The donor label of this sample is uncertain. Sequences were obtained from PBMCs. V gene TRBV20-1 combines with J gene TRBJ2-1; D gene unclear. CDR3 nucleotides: TGCAGTGCTAGAGACACGGCGAGCTCCTACAATGAGCAGTTCTTC. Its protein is CSARDTASSYNEQFF.